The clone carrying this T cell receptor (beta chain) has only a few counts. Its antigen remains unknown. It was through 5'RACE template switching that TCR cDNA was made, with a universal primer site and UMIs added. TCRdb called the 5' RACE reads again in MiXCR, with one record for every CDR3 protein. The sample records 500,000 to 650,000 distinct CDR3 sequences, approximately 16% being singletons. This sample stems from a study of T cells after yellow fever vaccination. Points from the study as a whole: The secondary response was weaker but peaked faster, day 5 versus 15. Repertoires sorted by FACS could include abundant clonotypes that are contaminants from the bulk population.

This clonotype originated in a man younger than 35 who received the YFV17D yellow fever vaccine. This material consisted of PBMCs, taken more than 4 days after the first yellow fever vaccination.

The CDR3 is CATSRGAGDTTIYF. The CDR3 DNA reads TGTGCCACCAGCAGAGGGGCAGGGGATACCACCATATATTTT. This rearrangement joins TRBV15 to TRBJ1-3, with TRBD1 as a possible D gene (6 bases). Germline V gene data show CDR1 as LNHNV and CDR2 as YYDKDF (reference sequence). This CDR3 region has 14 residues. The V and J ends lost 1 base and 9 bases respectively, with 13 bases between them.